This TCR beta chain was observed in a study of PD-L1 blockade in urothelial cancer. Indicated time point: peripheral blood 6 weeks after treatment start. Patients had locally advanced or metastatic urothelial carcinoma. Pretreatment and on-treatment blood mononuclear cell samples were taken, totaling between 1 and 8 time points per patient. The repertoire was sequenced with immunoSEQ multiplex PCR; TCRdb's copy has only in-frame clones and lacks some. The profile shows around 66,000 clones, about nine tenths of them singletons. Material: PBMCs, obtained around atezolizumab (anti-PD-L1) treatment. The sequence was obtained from a man in his 60s with urothelial cancer.

The CDR3 loop is CATSRDRFEQFF. Here the CDR3 DNA reads TGTGCCACCAGCAGAGATCGTTTTGAGCAGTTCTTC. The V and J genes are TRBV15 and TRBJ2-1, with D hard to call. The CDR3 is 12 residues long. V lost 0 bases and J lost 9, with 6 bases in between. Looked up from germline, CDR1 is LNHNV and CDR2 is YYDKDF (reference sequence).